This is a list of T cell receptor beta chains from one sample in a study of blood T cell repertoires in COVID-19. The protocol was immunoSEQ multiplex PCR, while the TCRdb copy is restricted to in-frame clones and leaves out a portion. The sample includes fewer than 110,000 clones, approximately 84% seen only once; the top ten take under 8%. Sequences were obtained from peripheral blood. The receptors were gathered from a human donor in a cohort sampled during active COVID-19. The conserved cysteine and the conserved F or W are not part of the CDR3 here. The D gene is left open where the match is weak.

TRBV7-6,TRBJ2-5,TRBD2,ASSYGGGPQETQY
TRBV28,TRBJ2-3,-,ASSLYAGGSTDTQY
TRBV10-3,TRBJ2-3,TRBD1,AISAADRDDTDTQY
TRBV19,TRBJ1-1,TRBD1,ASSKGQSNTEAF
TRBV5-1,TRBJ1-6,-,ASSLGDFYNSPLH
TRBV4-2,TRBJ2-7,-,ASSQEKVASYEQY
TRBV6-5,TRBJ1-2,TRBD1,ASSDTTGGLGGYT
TRBV7-2,TRBJ1-2,TRBD1,ASSLARDSYGYT
TRBV10-1,TRBJ2-5,-,ASKPSELATQY
TRBV2,TRBJ2-4,TRBD2,ASSGTSGRNIQY
TRBV7-3,TRBJ2-5,TRBD1,ASSPQGSGTQY